Here is one TCR beta chain with its context. Its antigen remains unidentified. No base quality values were provided; no much bigger clone lies one nucleotide off. This record comes from a study of graft-versus-host responses after intestinal transplantation (dated by TCRdb to 2020 to 2022). About the investigation overall: Recipients received multivisceral, liver-intestinal, or isolated intestinal transplants. Rather than going through the commercial service, samples from three later patients were sequenced in-house on an Illumina MiSeq and processed with MiXCR. Bulk TCR-beta CDR3 sequencing was used to track graft-versus-host and host-versus-graft alloreactive T cell clones in the graft, circulation and bone marrow after intestinal transplantation. Donor T cell macrochimerism was defined as a peak of at least 4% donor T cells among recipient peripheral blood mononuclear cells. The cohort enrolled some 24 intestinal transplant recipients, one of whom was a retransplant, and a few patients without pretransplant specimens were excluded. Every recipient was given anti-thymocyte globulin induction, followed by approximately 3 years of maintenance tacrolimus and steroids. To identify alloreactive clones, pre-transplant mixed lymphocyte reaction products were sequenced and compared with unstimulated pre-transplant donor and recipient T cells.

V is pared back by 4 bases and J by 1 base, with 14 bases lying between the germline termini. The CDR3, from cysteine to phenylalanine, totals 15 residues. This entry keeps only the CDR3 DNA: 45 bases, framed from base 1. Via the germline V gene, CDR1 is SGHRS and CDR2 YFSETQ. Read against the paper, the sample's time point label means: cells obtained before transplantation from donor or recipient. CD3+CD4+ and CD3+CD8+ populations were FACS-sorted from unstimulated pre-transplant donor and recipient cells taken from spleen or lymph nodes. Libraries were built with the immunoSEQ multiplex PCR assay. In most patients, genomic DNA was isolated using the Qiagen DNeasy Blood and Tissue Kit and sent frozen to Adaptive Biotechnologies for TCR sequencing. High-throughput TCR-beta CDR3 sequencing of genomic DNA from most patients was performed by Adaptive Biotechnologies. Turning to the authors' computational methods: TCR sequencing data for around 19 patients were retrieved from Adaptive's ImmunoSEQ software; three other patients were processed with MiXCR and VDJtools. CD4 versus CD8 sorting errors were corrected by removing sequences found in both subsets at a frequency ratio below 5:1. Because the origin of CDR3 nucleotide sequences shared between donor and recipient could not be assigned, those sequences were removed. Alloreactive clones required at least 2-fold expansion over unstimulated cells and minimum CFSE-low frequency of 0.002% (template counts) or 0.001% (read counts). Mappable clones were those detected in sequenced pre-transplant spleen, lymph node, or MLR CFSE-low populations of the donor or recipient. The cumulative frequency of alloreactive clones was calculated as a percentage of all sequences, weighted by copy number. TCRdb holds this immuneACCESS table with in-frame rearrangements only. Some clones are missing; in checked studies, unresolved V genes explain under half, and the rest has no known cause. From that table come the V and J calls and clone size; the DNA was used to work out D and trimming. This sample is represented by some 120,000 clones; around nine tenths of them were singletons. Of the sample, around 0.16% is held by the ten largest clones.

The paper as a whole reports these results and caveats: The relatively low number and heterogeneity of intestinal transplant patients limited the conclusions. In patients with donor T cell macrochimerism, the allografts had high GvH to HvG T cell clonal ratios. Early after transplant, peak levels of circulating GvH clones were found to be associated with declines in HvG clones. GvH clones turned up in recipient bone marrow, with some appearing earlier in ileal mucosa or blood, a pattern consistent with an intestinal mucosal origin.

The sequencing here drew on unstimulated CD4+ T cells sorted from spleen or lymph node cells, taken before intestinal transplant. Here the chain combines TRBV5-1 and TRBJ1-1; possibly the D gene is TRBD1, per 6 matching bases. The sequence came from a human donor who received an intestinal transplant. The CDR3 loop reads CASSPFGGPNTEAFF. DNA sequence: TGCGCCAGCAGCCCTTTCGGGGGCCCGAACACTGAAGCTTTCTTT.